This is a list of T cell receptor beta chains from one sample in a study of blood T cell repertoires in COVID-19. Method: immunoSEQ multiplex PCR; TCRdb's copy keeps in-frame clones and lacks some. Among fewer than 250,000 clones, about 86% were seen once, and the ten largest hold roughly 15%. The specimen sequenced was PBMCs or T cells enriched from blood (not recorded which). The receptors come from a woman in her forties or fifties with acute COVID-19. CDR3s include the opening cysteine and the closing phenylalanine or tryptophan. The order of the fields is CDR3 DNA, CDR3 protein, J gene, V gene, clone size, D gene. The D gene is left open where the match is weak. Not all rows give a size; the values are once, few, many and, for expanded clones, a class.

CDR3nt: TGTGCCAGCAGCAATGCCGGACTAGCGGGAGGGTTTGGGGCCAACGTCCTGACTTTC; CDR3aa: CASSNAGLAGGFGANVLTF; j_gene: TRBJ2-6; v_gene: TRBV7-6; abundance: NA; d_gene: TRBD2
CDR3nt: TGCGCCAGCAGCCCCCGTACAGGCCATAATTCACCCCTCCACTTT; CDR3aa: CASSPRTGHNSPLHF; j_gene: TRBJ1-6; v_gene: TRBV5-1; abundance: few; d_gene: NA
CDR3nt: TGTGCCAGCAGTTCCCGGGACAGGGGAGGGGGCTACACCTTC; CDR3aa: CASSSRDRGGGYTF; j_gene: TRBJ1-2; v_gene: TRBV28; abundance: NA; d_gene: TRBD1
CDR3nt: TGTGCCAGCAGAGGCGGGTACCCCTACGAGCAGTACTTC; CDR3aa: CASRGGYPYEQYF; j_gene: TRBJ2-7; v_gene: TRBV4-2; abundance: once; d_gene: NA
CDR3nt: TGTGCCAGTAGGGCCGGACAGAACTATGGCTACACCTTC; CDR3aa: CASRAGQNYGYTF; j_gene: TRBJ1-2; v_gene: TRBV19; abundance: NA; d_gene: NA
CDR3nt: TGTGCCAGCAGCCCATTAGCGGGAGGGGCTTACGAGCAGTACTTC; CDR3aa: CASSPLAGGAYEQYF; j_gene: TRBJ2-7; v_gene: TRBV7-9; abundance: few; d_gene: TRBD2
CDR3nt: TGTGCCAGCAGTTTAGGGAGGGCCTACGAGCAGTACTTC; CDR3aa: CASSLGRAYEQYF; j_gene: TRBJ2-7; v_gene: TRBV27; abundance: NA; d_gene: TRBD2
CDR3nt: TGTGCCAGCAGCATGGATAGCAGAGATACGCAGTATTTT; CDR3aa: CASSMDSRDTQYF; j_gene: TRBJ2-3; v_gene: TRBV7-9; abundance: NA; d_gene: NA
CDR3nt: TGCAGTGCTAGTGACGGGGTTAAAACTGAAGCTTTCTTT; CDR3aa: CSASDGVKTEAFF; j_gene: TRBJ1-1; v_gene: TRBV20-1; abundance: few; d_gene: NA
CDR3nt: TGTGCCAGTAGCGGGACAGGGGGAACCTACGAGCAGTACTTC; CDR3aa: CASSGTGGTYEQYF; j_gene: TRBJ2-7; v_gene: TRBV27; abundance: NA; d_gene: TRBD1
CDR3nt: TGTGCCAGCAGCCACGGGAATGAGCAGTTCTTC; CDR3aa: CASSHGNEQFF; j_gene: TRBJ2-1; v_gene: TRBV14; abundance: NA; d_gene: NA
CDR3nt: TGTGCCAGCAGCCTGGACAGCCGGTATGGCTACACCTTC; CDR3aa: CASSLDSRYGYTF; j_gene: TRBJ1-2; v_gene: TRBV7-3; abundance: NA; d_gene: NA
CDR3nt: TGTGCCAGCAGTTTATATGGGGCGAACACTGAAGCTTTCTTT; CDR3aa: CASSLYGANTEAFF; j_gene: TRBJ1-1; v_gene: TRBV27; abundance: NA; d_gene: NA
CDR3nt: TGCAGTGCTAGTGAAGGGACTAGCGGGAGCACAGATACGCAGTATTTT; CDR3aa: CSASEGTSGSTDTQYF; j_gene: TRBJ2-3; v_gene: TRBV20-1; abundance: NA; d_gene: TRBD2
CDR3nt: TGTGCCAGCAGTTCAATAACAGGGGGCTTAGACACCGGGGAGCTGTTTTTT; CDR3aa: CASSSITGGLDTGELFF; j_gene: TRBJ2-2; v_gene: TRBV27; abundance: NA; d_gene: TRBD1
CDR3nt: TGTGCTAGTGGTTTGGTCCTGACTAGTACCACCGGGGAGCTGTTTTTT; CDR3aa: CASGLVLTSTTGELFF; j_gene: TRBJ2-2; v_gene: TRBV12-5; abundance: NA; d_gene: NA
CDR3nt: TGTGCCAGTAGTATAGTCGCGTGGAGCTCCTACAATGAGCAGTTCTTC; CDR3aa: CASSIVAWSSYNEQFF; j_gene: TRBJ2-1; v_gene: TRBV19; abundance: NA; d_gene: NA
CDR3nt: TGTGCCAGCTCACCTCGAGACAGGGGAGCCGAGCAGTACTTC; CDR3aa: CASSPRDRGAEQYF; j_gene: TRBJ2-7; v_gene: TRBV18; abundance: NA; d_gene: TRBD1
CDR3nt: TGTGCCAGCAGCTTAGGGGCTAGCGGGAGGGCCGATGAGCAGTTCTTC; CDR3aa: CASSLGASGRADEQFF; j_gene: TRBJ2-1; v_gene: TRBV7-2; abundance: once; d_gene: TRBD2
CDR3nt: TGTGCCAGTAGTATTACGTCTAGCTCCTACGAGCAGTACTTC; CDR3aa: CASSITSSSYEQYF; j_gene: TRBJ2-7; v_gene: TRBV19; abundance: NA; d_gene: NA
CDR3nt: TGTGCCAGCTCACTTTGGACTAGCGGCCAAGAGACCCAGTACTTC; CDR3aa: CASSLWTSGQETQYF; j_gene: TRBJ2-5; v_gene: TRBV18; abundance: NA; d_gene: TRBD2
CDR3nt: TGCGCCAGCAGCCAAGAACTACTCGTGGTTTATGAGCAGTTCTTC; CDR3aa: CASSQELLVVYEQFF; j_gene: TRBJ2-1; v_gene: TRBV4-3; abundance: NA; d_gene: NA
CDR3nt: TGTGCCAGCAGCGGAGCTGGAGGCTCCTACAATGAGCAGTTCTTC; CDR3aa: CASSGAGGSYNEQFF; j_gene: TRBJ2-1; v_gene: TRBV25-1; abundance: NA; d_gene: NA
CDR3nt: TGTGCCAGCAGTGGACAGGGTGGTACTGAAGCTTTCTTT; CDR3aa: CASSGQGGTEAFF; j_gene: TRBJ1-1; v_gene: TRBV2; abundance: NA; d_gene: TRBD1
CDR3nt: TGTGCCAGTAGTAGCGGACAGGGGGCTCGGGACCGTGAGTGGTACTTC; CDR3aa: CASSSGQGARDREWYF; j_gene: TRBJ2-7; v_gene: TRBV19; abundance: NA; d_gene: TRBD1
CDR3nt: TGTGCCAGTAGGCCTTCCAGCAGGGGTGGTGATGAGCAGTTCTTC; CDR3aa: CASRPSSRGGDEQFF; j_gene: TRBJ2-1; v_gene: TRBV19; abundance: once; d_gene: NA
CDR3nt: TGTGCCAGTAGTCTACAGGAAAGGAATGAGCAGTTCTTC; CDR3aa: CASSLQERNEQFF; j_gene: TRBJ2-1; v_gene: TRBV19; abundance: NA; d_gene: NA
CDR3nt: TGTGCCAGCAGCTTACTCGGAGAAGAGACCCAGTACTTC; CDR3aa: CASSLLGEETQYF; j_gene: TRBJ2-5; v_gene: TRBV7-9; abundance: NA; d_gene: NA